The 24 T cell receptor beta chains in this list originate from one sample, sequenced in a study of post-analysis software for immune sequencing data. Each TCR beta cDNA library carried unique molecular identifiers. Each CDR3 protein is one row after TCRdb ran MiXCR on the PCR reads. The table shows about 160,000 distinct CDR3 sequences, with around 36% occurring only once. This material consisted of blood, taken after autologous hematopoietic stem cell transplantation. The source is a girl aged 10 to 17 with multiple sclerosis.

V usage is TRBV12-3 or TRBV12-4 and J usage is TRBJ2-1, with 9 bases aligning to TRBD2. The CDR3 covers 16 residues. After removal of 7 bases from V and 3 bases from J, the junction contained 10 bases not matched to a gene. The CDR3 DNA follows: TGTGCCAGCAAACCTGAGCGGGAGGCGTTCTACAATGAGCAGTTCTTC. It specifies CASKPEREAFYNEQFF.

This clonotype has just a few counts. CDR3 sequence: CASSLRALAGGSYNEQFF. The CDR3 nucleotides read TGTGCCAGCAGCTTAAGGGCGCTAGCGGGAGGGTCCTACAATGAGCAGTTCTTC. The rearrangement uses TRBV11-2 and TRBJ2-1; 12 bases fit TRBD2. J gave up 1 base and V 2 bases, and 6 bases lay outside the gene matches. This CDR3 region has 18 residues. The V gene's germline CDR1 is SGHAT and CDR2 FQNNGV.

A few counts support this clonotype. The J gene is TRBJ2-7, the V gene TRBV5-1; 7 bases line up with TRBD1. The junction had 7 bases not matched to a gene; V was cut back by 3 bases and J by 1 base. CDR3 length: 15 amino acids. Germline CDR1 and CDR2: SGHRS and YFSETQ. CDR3 in amino acids: CASSSGRGKSYEQYF. DNA of the CDR3: TGCGCCAGCAGCTCCGGCAGGGGGAAATCCTACGAGCAGTACTTC.

This clonotype showed up just a few times. J is TRBJ2-1 and V is TRBV6-5; TRBD2 is a possible D gene (6 bases). Per the germline V gene, CDR1 is MNHEY and CDR2 is SVGAGI. The CDR3 contains 13 residues. V was cut by 2 bases and J by 9 bases, with 11 bases left in between. The DNA of the CDR3 is TGTGCCAGCAGTTACGTCTCCGGGGGTGAGCAGTTCTTC. It encodes CASSYVSGGEQFF.

This clonotype occurred a few times. A much larger clone lies a single base off, so this may be a read error. The chain uses TRBV20-1 and TRBJ2-1; 10 bases match TRBD1. The CDR3 length is 13 residues. From germline, CDR1 is DFQATT and CDR2 SNEGSKA (reference sequence). The CDR3 sequence is CSATGQGDNGQFF. The CDR3 bases are TGCAGTGCTACAGGACAGGGGGACAATGGGCAGTTCTTC.

The rearrangement uses TRBV6-6 and TRBJ2-3; the D gene is possibly TRBD2 (7 bases). Trimming pared 4 bases from V and 2 bases from J, leaving 16 bases between. CDR3 size: 16 residues. CDR1 and CDR2 from the germline V gene are MNHNY and SVGAGI (reference sequence). CDR3 residues: CASSSPGGGTTDTQYF. The CDR3 DNA reads TGTGCCAGCAGTTCGCCGGGGGGCGGAACCACAGATACGCAGTATTTT.

This clonotype has just a few counts. The gene calls are TRBV29-1 and TRBJ1-5; D perhaps matches TRBD1 (5 bases). The CDR3 totals 13 residues. V was shortened by 4 bases and J by 3 bases, with 10 bases between the two germline ends. CDR1 and CDR2 (germline): SQVTM, ANQGSEA. The CDR3 spells CSVVSGPNQPQHF. The CDR3, as DNA: TGCAGCGTTGTTTCAGGGCCCAATCAGCCCCAGCATTTT.

A few counts support this clonotype. The chain uses TRBV24-1 and TRBJ2-1, with a weak D call TRBD2 (6 bases). V was clipped by 3 bases and J by 2 bases, with 16 bases between them. The CDR3 is made up of 17 amino acids. Germline V lookup: CDR1 KGHDR, CDR2 SFDVKD. CDR3 loop: CATSDGRFWGAYNEQFF. The CDR3 DNA is TGTGCCACCAGTGATGGCAGGTTTTGGGGGGCCTACAATGAGCAGTTCTTC.

The rearrangement joins TRBV28 to TRBJ2-7; a possible D gene is TRBD1 (6 bases). The germline gives CDR1 MDHEN, CDR2 SYDVKM. This CDR3 region has 14 residues. The V end was cut by 5 bases, the J end by 2 bases, with 13 bases between. Written as DNA, the CDR3 is TGTGCCAGCAGTCGACAGGTTAACCCCTACGAGCAGTACTTC. This translates into CASSRQVNPYEQYF.

The rearrangement joins TRBV20-1 to TRBJ2-7, with D unclear. The CDR3 loop spans 20 amino acids. Germline loops: CDR1 DFQATT, CDR2 SNEGSKA (reference sequence). V was cut by 3 bases and J by 8 bases, with 38 bases left in between. In DNA form, the CDR3 reads TGCAGTGCTAGCCCAACTACCCCCAACCCAACATACCCTACGACGAGTAAGCAGTACTTC. Its protein is CSASPTTPNPTYPTTSKQYF.

The V gene is TRBV29-1, the J gene TRBJ2-5; 10 nucleotides agree with TRBD2. The CDR3 is made up of 15 amino acids. Germline assignment: CDR1 SQVTM and CDR2 ANQGSEA. Trimming cost V 5 bases and J 11 bases; bases outside gene matches: 17. For the CDR3, the DNA is TGCAGCGTTCGGGAGGTAGCGGGAGGCCTGGTCGGGCAGTACTTC. Translation: CSVREVAGGLVGQYF.

This clonotype was seen only once. Here the CDR3 DNA reads TGTGCCAGCAGTTTGGATACTTGGGAACTGCGCACAGATACGCAGTATTTT. This translates into CASSLDTWELRTDTQYF. The V and J genes are TRBV12-3 or TRBV12-4 and TRBJ2-3; no reliable D call. Trimming cost V 3 bases and J 1 base, with 17 bases left between them. There are 17 residues in the CDR3.

The sample holds a few counts of this clonotype. The gene calls are TRBV6-5 and TRBJ2-7, with no clear D. Germline CDR1 MNHEY, CDR2 SVGAGI. The ends were cut back, 0 bases at V and 6 bases at J, with 15 bases in the middle. This CDR3 is built from 15 residues. The CDR3 nucleotides are TGTGCCAGCAGTTACTCAGGCGCGAGTCCCGCCGAGCAGTACTTC. It codes for CASSYSGASPAEQYF.

In the case of this clonotype: At one boundary the junction diverges from the germline segment, which might be a read error. This sequence joins TRBV29-1 and TRBJ2-5; 8 bases line up with TRBD1. The J call is in doubt because the DNA end fits TRBJ2-7 better. CDR1 is SQVTM and CDR2 is ANQGSEA in the germline V gene. The CDR3 is 13 amino acids. The CDR3 coding sequence is TGCAGCGCTGAATTGACAGGGGAATACGAGCAGTACTTC. Translation gives CSAELTGEYEQYF.

This clonotype has a count of ten or more. The gene calls are TRBV12-3 or TRBV12-4 and TRBJ2-1; tentatively, D is TRBD2 (6 bases). The germline V and J ends were trimmed by 4 bases and 1 base, with 17 bases remaining between them. The CDR3 sequence is 17 residues long. The CDR3 bases are TGTGCCAGCAGTTCCGGGCTGGGGAGGCTGTCCTACAATGAGCAGTTCTTC. It encodes CASSSGLGRLSYNEQFF.

In this sample, this clonotype turned up a few times. V usage is TRBV7-3 and J usage is TRBJ2-7; 7 nucleotides line up with TRBD1. Per the germline V gene, CDR1 is SGHTA and CDR2 is FQGTGA. The CDR3 totals 15 residues. V dropped 2 bases and J dropped 2; count of bases not matched to a gene: 6. As DNA, the CDR3 is TGTGCCAGCAGCTTAGTAGGGGGCGGACCCTACGAGCAGTACTTC. Translated, it gives CASSLVGGGPYEQYF.

The table lists this clonotype with many counts. This chain connects TRBV4-1 to TRBJ2-7; D gene uncertain. Germline CDR1 reads MGHRA; CDR2 reads YSYEKL. The V and J ends lost 6 bases and 6 bases respectively, with 21 bases between them. This CDR3 has 15 amino acids. The CDR3 region is CASSPDTTLWAEQYF. In DNA form, the CDR3 reads TGCGCCAGCAGTCCTGACACCACCCTTTGGGCCGAGCAGTACTTC.

This clonotype showed up just a few times. The chain carries TRBV11-2 and TRBJ2-7; perhaps TRBD2 as D (5 bases). V was pared by 3 bases and J by 5 bases, with 17 bases between. Germline values: CDR1 SGHAT, CDR2 FQNNGV. The CDR3 loop spans 15 amino acids. CDR3 in DNA: TGTGCCAGCAGCTTTAGAGGGAGCAGACCCCACGAGCAGTACTTC. It translates to CASSFRGSRPHEQYF. The complete variable domain, with remaining parts taken from reference TRBV11-2 and TRBJ2-7, reads EAGVAQSPRYKIIEKRQSVAFWCNPISGHATLYWYQQILGQGPKLLIQFQNNGVVDDSQLPKDRFSAERLKGVDSTLKIQPAKLEDSAVYLCASSFRGSRPHEQYFGPGTRLTVT.

The rearrangement uses TRBV11-1 and TRBJ2-3; D unclear. With 5 bases removed from V and 9 bases from J, the gap between germline ends came to 18 bases. There are 14 residues in the CDR3. Germline values: CDR1 SGHAT, CDR2 FQDESV (reference sequence). The CDR3 region has the DNA TGTGCCAGCAGCCCACGAGCCCTGGTCCCAACGCAGTATTTT. This encodes CASSPRALVPTQYF. Looking up the rest from reference TRBV11-1 and TRBJ2-3 gives the full variable domain: EAEVAQSPRYKITEKSQAVAFWCDPISGHATLYWYRQILGQGPELLVQFQDESVVDDSQLPKDRFSAERLKGVDSTLKIQPAELGDSAMYLCASSPRALVPTQYFGPGTRLTVL.

In this sample, this clonotype turned up a few times. The chain carries TRBV24-1 and TRBJ2-3; 7 nucleotides match TRBD1. V gave up 3 bases and J gave up 1 base; unmatched junction bases: 0. The CDR3 covers 14 residues. The V gene's germline CDR1 is KGHDR and CDR2 SFDVKD. DNA of the CDR3: TGTGCCACCAGTGATACAGGGGGCACAGATACGCAGTATTTT. It specifies CATSDTGGTDTQYF.

The CDR3 coding sequence is TGTGCCAGTAGCACCGGGAGGGGAGTCTACTACGAGCAGTACTTC. Its translation: CASSTGRGVYYEQYF. The gene calls are TRBV19 and TRBJ2-4; 8 positions match TRBD2. The better agreement between TRBJ2-7 and the DNA end casts doubt on the J call. In germline, CDR1 is LNHDA, CDR2 SQIVND (reference sequence). The CDR3 is 15 residues long.

V gene TRBV18 combines with J gene TRBJ2-4; no firm D call. Germline V gene sequence: CDR1 KGHSH, CDR2 LQKENI. V lost 5 bases and J 0 bases, leaving 26 bases between the germline ends. This CDR3 is 20 amino acids long. The DNA of the CDR3 is TGTGCCAGCTCATCCCTCCCCATGACGGCTATACACTTAGCCAAAAACATTCAGTACTTC. Residues: CASSSLPMTAIHLAKNIQYF. Combining the CDR3 with reference TRBV18 and TRBJ2-4 gives the whole variable domain NAGVMQNPRHLVRRRGQEARLRCSPMKGHSHVYWYRQLPEEGLKFMVYLQKENIIDESGMPKERFSAEFPKEGPSILRIQQVVRGDSAAYFCASSSLPMTAIHLAKNIQYFGAGTRLSVL.

This clonotype came up many times. The chain has TRBV11-1 and TRBJ1-2, with D unclear. Germline assignment: CDR1 SGHAT and CDR2 FQDESV (reference sequence). This CDR3 has 15 residues. Deletions cut 5 bases from V and 8 bases from J, with 21 bases between. In DNA, the CDR3 is TGTGCCAGCAGCCCGCCTGCCCCAGAAAAGAGGGGCTACACCTTC. It codes for CASSPPAPEKRGYTF.

For this clonotype: One base away lies a much larger clone, so this may be a sequencing read error. The V call is TRBV2, the J call TRBJ2-3; 7 positions match TRBD1. The CDR3 covers 14 residues. Germline CDR1 reads SNHLY; CDR2 reads FYNNEI. V lost 6 bases, J lost 7 bases, and 10 bases stayed unmatched. The CDR3 here is CASRESATGNTQYF. The CDR3 DNA is TGTGCCAGCAGGGAATCTGCGACAGGGAATACGCAGTATTTT.